The clone carrying this T cell receptor beta chain has a count of ten or more. The entry originates in a study of T cell repertoires in cytomegalovirus infection. About the research overall: Indications of both CMV infection and matching HLA type were provided by public TCR beta signatures.

Germline V gene lookup returns CDR1 MDHEN and CDR2 SYDVKM. There are 15 residues in the CDR3. The ends were cut back, 8 bases at V and 2 bases at J, with 16 bases in the middle. One entry per CDR3 protein, called by TCRdb with MiXCR from the reads. This table has under 600,000 distinct CDR3 sequences, 15% to 20% appearing once. Sequenced sample: CD8+ T cells from PBMCs. The sequence was obtained from a human donor in good health (CMV status not recorded). Some clones in this sample may be carry-over from other donors' samples. This chain links TRBV28 with TRBJ2-1; the D is unclear. This CDR3 is CASLPGDTAYNEQFF. The CDR3 DNA is TGTGCCAGCCTCCCCGGTGACACCGCCTACAATGAGCAGTTCTTC.